This entry lists 7 T cell receptor beta chains sequenced from one sample in a study of T cells in women clearing cervical HPV infection (dated by TCRdb to the late 2010s). Libraries came from the immunoSEQ multiplex PCR assay. TCRdb obtained this table from immuneACCESS and retained in-frame rearrangements with V and J assigned. These tables miss some clones; where compared with another copy, unresolved V genes account for less than half of the shortfall, and the remainder is unexplained. The sample table records approximately 37,000 clones. Together, the top ten hold under 7% of the sample. Sequences were obtained from blood buffy coat. The receptor source for this set is a woman between 18 and 69 years old with a cervical HPV16 infection that either progressed to CIN3+ or cleared (not recorded which).

About this clone itself: The read gets to within 3 residues of the CDR3 end, and the germline J gene fills in the rest. This chain links TRBV20-1 with TRBJ2-3; no reliable D call. Germline V gives CDR1 DFQATT, CDR2 SNEGSKA (reference sequence). Trimming took off 6 bases at V and 0 bases at J, with 16 bases between the two ends. This CDR3 comprises 15 residues. CDR3 protein: CSAFPPGTSTDTQYF. The CDR3 bases that were read are TGCAGTGCCTTCCCCCCAGGTACTAGCACAGATACG.

In regard to this clone: Sequencing ends 3 residues short of the CDR3 end; the germline J gene provides the rest. This chain uses TRBV5-1 with TRBJ2-7; TRBD2 is a possible D gene (6 bases). This CDR3 has 15 amino acids. With 4 bases removed from V and 3 bases from J, the gap between germline ends came to 17 bases. Germline lookup yields CDR1 SGHRS and CDR2 YFSETQ. CDR3 region: CASSVAGAGSYEQYF. Partial CDR3 DNA: TGCGCCAGCAGCGTCGCCGGGGCGGGGAGCTACGAG.

Of note for this clone: Read sequence stops 3 residues before the CDR3 end, and the germline J gene provides the missing end. The chain employs TRBV6-1 and TRBJ2-3; 7 positions agree with TRBD1. The CDR3 consists of 13 residues. The germline V gene has CDR1 MNHNS and CDR2 SASEGT. The covered CDR3 bases are TGTGCCAGCAGTGCCCGACAGGGAGAGACG. This translates into CASSARQGET. The entire CDR3 is CASSARQGETQYF.

As concerns this clone: Sequencing ends 3 residues short of the CDR3 end; the germline J gene provides the rest. This chain links TRBV2 with TRBJ2-5; perhaps TRBD2 as D (6 bases). The germline V gene has CDR1 SNHLY and CDR2 FYNNEI. The germline V and J ends were trimmed by 3 bases and 1 base, with 9 bases remaining between them. The CDR3 consists of 14 residues. The CDR3 here is CASSDGGAQETQYF. The part of the CDR3 DNA that was read is TGTGCCAGCAGTGACGGAGGGGCCCAAGAGACC.

Of note for this clone: The CDR3 is cut off 3 residues early in the read; its end comes from the germline J gene. V is TRBV4-1 and J is TRBJ2-2; 9 bases fit TRBD1. Trimming at V came to 5 bases and at J to 7 bases, leaving 8 bases not matched to a gene. Germline V gene lookup returns CDR1 MGHRA and CDR2 YSYEKL. The CDR3 length is 15 residues. CDR3 bases read: TGCGCCAGCAGCTCTCCGGGACAGGGTATCGGGGAG. Protein: CASSSPGQGIGE. The full CDR3 protein is CASSSPGQGIGELFF.

As for this clone: The read is 3 residues too short to cover the CDR3 end, so that end is filled in from the germline J gene. V usage is TRBV18 and J usage is TRBJ2-1, with 9 bases aligning to TRBD2. Germline loops: CDR1 KGHSH, CDR2 LQKENI. J gave up 7 bases and V 2 bases, and 12 bases lay outside the gene matches. CDR3 size: 17 residues. The sequenced CDR3 bases are TGTGCCAGCTCACCAATGGGGACTAGCCTTGTTGGGAATGAG. It codes for CASSPMGTSLVGNE. The CDR3, in full, reads CASSPMGTSLVGNEQFF.

CDR3 protein: CASSLGGADTQYF. CDR3 DNA (partial): TGTGCCAGCAGCTTGGGGGGGGCAGATACG. J is TRBJ2-3 and V is TRBV7-3; 7 bases align to TRBD2. The DNA ends 3 residues before the CDR3 does, and the rest of the CDR3 is filled in from the germline J gene. CDR1 is SGHTA and CDR2 is FQGTGA in the germline V gene. The junction had 1 base not matched to a gene; V was cut back by 3 bases and J by 4 bases. The CDR3 sequence is 13 residues long. Complete variable domain (other parts from reference TRBV7-3 and TRBJ2-3): GAGVSQTPSNKVTEKGKYVELRCDPISGHTALYWYRQSLGQGPEFLIYFQGTGAADDSGLPNDRFFAVRPEGSVSTLKIQRTERGDSAVYLCASSLGGADTQYFGPGTRLTVL.